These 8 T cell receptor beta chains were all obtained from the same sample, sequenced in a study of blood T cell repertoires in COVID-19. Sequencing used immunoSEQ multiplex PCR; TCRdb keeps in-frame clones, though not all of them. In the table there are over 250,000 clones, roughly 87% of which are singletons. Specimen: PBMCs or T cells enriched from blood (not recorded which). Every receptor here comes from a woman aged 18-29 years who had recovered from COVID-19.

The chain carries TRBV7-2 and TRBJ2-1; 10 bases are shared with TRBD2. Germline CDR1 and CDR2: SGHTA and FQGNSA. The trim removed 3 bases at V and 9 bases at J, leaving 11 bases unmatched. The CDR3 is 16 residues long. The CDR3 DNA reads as TGTGCCAGCAGCTTCCCTAGCGGGAGTAGTACTGTTGAGCAGTTCTTC. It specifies CASSFPSGSSTVEQFF.

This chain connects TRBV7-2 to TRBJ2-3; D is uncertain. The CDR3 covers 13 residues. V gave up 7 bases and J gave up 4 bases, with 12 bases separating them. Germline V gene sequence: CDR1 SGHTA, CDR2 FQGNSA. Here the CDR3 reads CASTSYKADTQYF. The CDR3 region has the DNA TGTGCCAGCACCAGTTATAAAGCAGATACGCAGTATTTT.

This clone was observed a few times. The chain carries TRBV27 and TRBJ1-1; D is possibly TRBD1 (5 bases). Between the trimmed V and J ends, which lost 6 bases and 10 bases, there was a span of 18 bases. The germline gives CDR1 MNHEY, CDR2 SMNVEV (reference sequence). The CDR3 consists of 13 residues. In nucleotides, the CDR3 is TGTGCCAGCAGCCGGGACCGGGGGGAGCGAGCTTTCTTT. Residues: CASSRDRGERAFF.

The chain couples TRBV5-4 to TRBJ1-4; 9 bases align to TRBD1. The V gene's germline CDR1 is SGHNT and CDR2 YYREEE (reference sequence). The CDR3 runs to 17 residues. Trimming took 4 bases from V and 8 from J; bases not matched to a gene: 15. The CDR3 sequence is CASSPVPGQGAAEKLFF. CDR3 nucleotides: TGTGCCAGCAGCCCGGTCCCGGGACAGGGAGCGGCGGAAAAACTGTTTTTT. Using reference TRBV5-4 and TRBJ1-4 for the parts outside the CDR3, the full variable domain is ETGVTQSPTHLIKTRGQQVTLRCSSQSGHNTVSWYQQALGQGPQFIFQYYREEENGRGNFPPRFSGLQFPNYSSELNVNALELDDSALYLCASSPVPGQGAAEKLFFGSGTQLSVL.

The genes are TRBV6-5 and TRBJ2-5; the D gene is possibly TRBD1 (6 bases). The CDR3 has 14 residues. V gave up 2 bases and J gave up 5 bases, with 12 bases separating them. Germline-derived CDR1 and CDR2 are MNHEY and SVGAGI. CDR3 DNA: TGTGCCAGCAGTTACACAGGGCTGCGGGAGACCCAGTACTTC. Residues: CASSYTGLRETQYF.

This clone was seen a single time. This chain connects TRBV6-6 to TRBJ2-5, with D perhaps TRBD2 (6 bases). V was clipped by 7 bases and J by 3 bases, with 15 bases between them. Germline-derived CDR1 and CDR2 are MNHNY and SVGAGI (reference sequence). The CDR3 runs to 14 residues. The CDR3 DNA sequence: TGTGCCAGCATCGGAGGCCGGGGGAAAGAGACCCAGTACTTC. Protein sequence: CASIGGRGKETQYF.

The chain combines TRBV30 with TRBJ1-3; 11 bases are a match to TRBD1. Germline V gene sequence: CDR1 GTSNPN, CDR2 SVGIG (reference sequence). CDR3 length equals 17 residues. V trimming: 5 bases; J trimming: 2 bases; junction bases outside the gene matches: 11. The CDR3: CAWDSKTGQGAGNTIYF. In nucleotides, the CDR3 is TGTGCCTGGGATAGTAAAACGGGACAGGGGGCTGGAAACACCATATATTTT.

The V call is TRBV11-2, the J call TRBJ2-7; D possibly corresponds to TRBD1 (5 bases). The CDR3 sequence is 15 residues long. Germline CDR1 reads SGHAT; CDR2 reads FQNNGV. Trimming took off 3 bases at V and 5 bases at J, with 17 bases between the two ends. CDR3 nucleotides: TGTGCCAGCAGCTTTCCAGGGCTAAGGAGCAACGAGCAGTACTTC. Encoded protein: CASSFPGLRSNEQYF.